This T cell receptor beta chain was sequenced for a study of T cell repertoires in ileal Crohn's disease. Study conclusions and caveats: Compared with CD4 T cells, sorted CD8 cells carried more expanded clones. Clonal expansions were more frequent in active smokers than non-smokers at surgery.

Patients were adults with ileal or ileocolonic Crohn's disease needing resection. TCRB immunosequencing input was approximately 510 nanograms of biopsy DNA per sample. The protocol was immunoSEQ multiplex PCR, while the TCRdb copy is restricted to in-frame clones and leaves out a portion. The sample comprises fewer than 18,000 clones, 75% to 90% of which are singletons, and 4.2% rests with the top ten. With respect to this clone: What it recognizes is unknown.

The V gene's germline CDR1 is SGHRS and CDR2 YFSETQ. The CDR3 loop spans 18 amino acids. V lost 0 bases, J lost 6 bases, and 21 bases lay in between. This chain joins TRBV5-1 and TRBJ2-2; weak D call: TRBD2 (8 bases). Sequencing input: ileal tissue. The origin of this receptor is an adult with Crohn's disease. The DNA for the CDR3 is TGCGCCAGCAGCTTGGCCCTACTGGGACTAGGGGGCCCCGGGGAGCTGTTTTTT. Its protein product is CASSLALLGLGGPGELFF.